This T cell receptor beta chain was obtained from a study of T-cell reconstitution after alpha-beta-depleted transplantation in children. Trimming pared 6 bases from V and 5 bases from J, leaving 8 bases between. This CDR3 contains 12 residues. The TCRbeta library incorporated unique molecular identifiers. From the PCR reads, TCRdb called clonotypes with MiXCR, one entry per CDR3 protein. Of 600,000 to 700,000 distinct CDR3 sequences detected, approximately 17% appear once; the ten largest clones hold 1.1%. The sequence was collected from a human donor who donated a stem cell graft to a child with acute myeloid leukemia. The genes are TRBV12-3 or TRBV12-4 and TRBJ1-3; the D is unclear. The source material was PBMCs from the stem cell graft donor, sampled from the stem cell graft. The DNA for the CDR3 is TGTGCCAGCAGCGACATCCGAAACACCATATATTTT. Translated: CASSDIRNTIYF.